The 9 T cell receptor beta chains presented below share a single source sample, sequenced in a study of T cell responses to AZD1222 COVID-19 vaccine. This table comes from immunoSEQ multiplex PCR, and its TCRdb copy is limited to in-frame clones, with some not included. Among about 85,000 clones listed, 80% to 90% were seen once. Sample: peripheral blood, taken on day 0 of AZD1222 vaccination. The source is an adult in good health.

This chain connects TRBV28 to TRBJ1-5; 9 nucleotides line up with TRBD1. The trim removed 5 bases at V and 7 bases at J, leaving 9 bases unmatched. Germline V gene lookup returns CDR1 MDHEN and CDR2 SYDVKM. The CDR3 is 15 amino acids. The DNA of the CDR3 is TGTGCCAGCAGTACTCCGGGACAGGGCTACCAGCCCCAGCATTTT. This encodes CASSTPGQGYQPQHF. Using reference TRBV28 and TRBJ1-5 for the parts outside the CDR3, the full variable domain is DVKVTQSSRYLVKRTGEKVFLECVQDMDHENMFWYRQDPGLGLRLIYFSYDVKMKEKGDIPEGYSVSREKKERFSLILESASTNQTSMYLCASSTPGQGYQPQHFGDGTRLSIL.

For the CDR3, the DNA is TGTGCCAGCAGCTTTCAGGCTAGTAAGACAGATACGCAGTATTTT. Protein: CASSFQASKTDTQYF. The chain employs TRBV7-3 and TRBJ2-3; D is unclear. CDR3 length equals 15 residues. Germline CDR1 is SGHTA and CDR2 is FQGTGA. V lost 3 bases, J lost 3 bases, and 13 bases lay in between.

V and J are TRBV28 and TRBJ1-2; TRBD1 might be the D (6 bases). This CDR3 contains 13 residues. V was cut by 5 bases and J by 2 bases, with 9 bases left in between. Germline-derived CDR1 and CDR2 are MDHEN and SYDVKM. CDR3 residues: CASSTQGNYGYTF. As DNA, the CDR3 is TGTGCCAGCAGTACCCAGGGGAACTATGGCTACACCTTC.

The chain carries TRBV5-1 and TRBJ1-2, with 7 positions matching TRBD1. This CDR3 comprises 13 residues. CDR1 and CDR2 (germline): SGHRS, YFSETQ. V lost 0 bases to trimming and J lost 9 bases; unmatched junction nucleotides: 5. DNA of the CDR3: TGCGCCAGCAGCTTGGCCGGGACAGAGAGCTACACCTTC. It is translated as CASSLAGTESYTF.

The sample holds one count of this clone. The rearrangement links TRBV21-1 to TRBJ1-5; the table gives TRBD1 as D, unverified against the DNA. TRBV21-1 is termed a pseudogene. The CDR3 is 13 residues long. CDR3: CASRGGSNQPQHF. The CDR3 nucleotides read TGTGCCAGCAGAGGGGGTAGCAATCAGCCCCAGCATTTT.

V and J are TRBV2 and TRBJ2-7; weak D call: TRBD2 (6 bases). CDR1 and CDR2 from the germline V gene are SNHLY and FYNNEI. The CDR3 consists of 16 residues. V was shortened by 4 bases and J by 6 bases, with 22 bases between the two germline ends. Here the CDR3 DNA reads TGTGCCAGCAGTGGGAGGGACCGCAGAAGAGCGGGCGAGCAGTACTTC. Protein: CASSGRDRRRAGEQYF.

The chain links TRBV5-6 to TRBJ2-7, with D unclear. Germline V gene lookup returns CDR1 SGHDT and CDR2 YYEEEE. The V gene lost 0 bases and the J gene lost 5 bases, with 3 bases spanning the gap. The CDR3 loop spans 11 amino acids. The CDR3 nucleotides are TGTGCCAGCAGCTTGGCCCACGAGCAGTACTTC. Encoded protein: CASSLAHEQYF. The whole variable domain, remainder taken from reference TRBV5-6 and TRBJ2-7, is DAGVTQSPTHLIKTRGQQVTLRCSPKSGHDTVSWYQQALGQGPQFIFQYYEEEERQRGNFPDRFSGHQFPNYSSELNVNALLLGDSALYLCASSLAHEQYFGPGTRLTVT.

V gene TRBV2 combines with J gene TRBJ2-1; 11 nucleotides agree with TRBD2. CDR1 and CDR2 from the germline V gene are SNHLY and FYNNEI. V shed 7 bases and J 0 bases; nucleotides not matched to a gene: 11. The CDR3 covers 18 residues. The CDR3 DNA reads as TGTGCCAGCATGCCGCCTAGCGGGAGGCCGAGCTCCTACAATGAGCAGTTCTTC. Its protein product is CASMPPSGRPSSYNEQFF.

The chain couples TRBV28 to TRBJ1-2; the D gene is possibly TRBD1 (6 bases). Germline V lookup: CDR1 MDHEN, CDR2 SYDVKM. This CDR3 has 13 amino acids. The ends were cut back, 7 bases at V and 8 bases at J, with 17 bases in the middle. CDR3 bases: TGTGCCAGCACCGTGACAGGCCTGGGGGGCTACACCTTC. Amino acids: CASTVTGLGGYTF.